Shown below are 5 T cell receptor beta chains from a single sample sequenced in a study of T cells after yellow fever vaccination. TCRdb re-called the 5' RACE reads with MiXCR, one entry per CDR3 protein. The sample gives approximately 260,000 distinct CDR3 sequences, over 10% of which show up once; less than 0.55% is in the top ten. This specimen was CD4+ T cells sorted from PBMCs, taken 45 days after the yellow fever booster vaccination. These receptors all stem from a man aged 25-45 years who received the YFV17D yellow fever vaccine.

This chain connects TRBV10-3 to TRBJ2-1, with 14 bases aligning to TRBD2. The CDR3 is made up of 13 amino acids. The germline gives CDR1 ENHRY, CDR2 SYGVKD. The V segment lost 9 bases and the J segment 9 bases; nucleotides outside the gene matches: 4. CDR3 in amino acids: CAMGLAGVGEQFF. As DNA, the CDR3 is TGTGCCATGGGACTAGCGGGAGTCGGTGAGCAGTTCTTC.

The rearrangement joins TRBV5-1 to TRBJ2-1; the D gene is possibly TRBD1 (6 bases). Trimming stripped 7 bases from V and 3 bases from J, with 11 bases between. The CDR3 covers 13 residues. Germline V gives CDR1 SGHRS, CDR2 YFSETQ. CDR3: CASGAGDYNEQFF. The CDR3 DNA is TGCGCCAGCGGGGCAGGGGACTACAATGAGCAGTTCTTC.

CDR3 loop: CASSYGSLNEQYF. For the CDR3, the DNA is TGTGCCAGCAGTTATGGCAGTCTAAACGAGCAGTACTTC. The gene calls are TRBV28 and TRBJ2-7; unclear D gene. The CDR3 runs to 13 residues. From germline, CDR1 is MDHEN and CDR2 SYDVKM. V lost 4 bases to trimming and J lost 5 bases, with 12 bases between them.

The gene calls are TRBV11-2 and TRBJ2-3, with 15 nucleotides matching TRBD2. J was trimmed by 6 bases and V by 4 bases; bases with no gene match: 14. Germline assignment: CDR1 SGHAT and CDR2 FQNNGV. The CDR3 contains 19 residues. The CDR3 coding sequence is TGTGCCAGCAGCTCAACGGGACTAGCGGGAGGCCGAAAATCTGATACGCAGTATTTT. Amino acid sequence: CASSSTGLAGGRKSDTQYF.

The rearrangement uses TRBV7-9 and TRBJ2-7; the D is unclear. V lost 6 bases and J 6 bases, leaving 15 bases between the germline ends. Per germline, CDR1 SEHNR and CDR2 FQNEAQ (reference sequence). CDR3 length: 13 residues. The CDR3 spells CASRSEDKSEQYF. The DNA of the CDR3 is TGTGCCAGCAGGAGCGAAGACAAGTCCGAGCAGTACTTC.